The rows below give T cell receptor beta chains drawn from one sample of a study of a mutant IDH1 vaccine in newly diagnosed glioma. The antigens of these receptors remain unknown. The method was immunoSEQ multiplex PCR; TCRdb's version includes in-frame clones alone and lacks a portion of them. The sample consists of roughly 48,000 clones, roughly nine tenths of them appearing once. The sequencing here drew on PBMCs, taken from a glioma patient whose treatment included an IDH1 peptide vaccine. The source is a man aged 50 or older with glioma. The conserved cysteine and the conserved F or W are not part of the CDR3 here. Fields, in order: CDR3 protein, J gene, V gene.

ASTEPLNTEAF,TRBJ1-1,TRBV7-9
ASSSSRGLEQY,TRBJ2-7,TRBV19
ASSPFTQTGYGYT,TRBJ1-2,TRBV6-5
ASANDRGRNSPLH,TRBJ1-6,TRBV19
ASSPGDNEQF,TRBJ2-1,TRBV2
ASRITGSGANVLT,TRBJ2-6,TRBV19
ASSPDRGGKSSYNEQF,TRBJ2-1,TRBV5-6
ASSQDWGAQTDTQY,TRBJ2-3,TRBV4-1
ASSGRPSNEQF,TRBJ2-1,TRBV18
ASSLATVEGAQY,TRBJ2-5,TRBV5-1
ASSYGHLNSNQPQH,TRBJ1-5,TRBV5-1
ARGRGQTYEQY,TRBJ2-7,TRBV2
ASSLGGGMVSEAF,TRBJ1-1,TRBV5-4
ASRGKGEQY,TRBJ2-7,TRBV7-9
ASSSSETQY,TRBJ2-5,TRBV7-8
ASSQDPEVYYGYT,TRBJ1-2,TRBV4-1
ASSSGGLADTQY,TRBJ2-3,TRBV28
ASSPGADRLNTEAF,TRBJ1-1,TRBV9
ASSPGLGGQPQH,TRBJ1-5,TRBV27
ASRGGAEDTQY,TRBJ2-3,TRBV2
ASSQDSLGGEYSSYSNQPQH,TRBJ1-5,TRBV14
ASSLEGGAPSSYEQY,TRBJ2-7,TRBV7-8
ASSPGAGGNTGELF,TRBJ2-2,TRBV7-8
ASSQGIGPTDTQY,TRBJ2-3,TRBV4-3
ASSLSSSNEQY,TRBJ2-7,TRBV7-3
ASSGHRDSNYGYT,TRBJ1-2,TRBV9
ASSLWTGENTEAF,TRBJ1-1,TRBV5-8
ASSDRATNEKLF,TRBJ1-4,TRBV7-9
DHQGPGYT,TRBJ1-2,TRBV15
ASSFSDGGGQAF,TRBJ1-1,TRBV7-3
ASSSAVQSSEAF,TRBJ1-1,TRBV11-1
AWSSINEQF,TRBJ2-1,TRBV30
ASSVGGGAMYEQY,TRBJ2-7,TRBV9
AWSQGTDTQY,TRBJ2-3,TRBV30
ASSLGLLETQY,TRBJ2-5,TRBV5-1
ASSLVDRGNEQY,TRBJ2-7,TRBV5-1
ASSQDHGTTLKTQY,TRBJ2-5,TRBV4-1
ASSPGGVAQY,TRBJ2-5,TRBV7-8
ASSLSGENQPQH,TRBJ1-5,TRBV5-1
AWSLSRVAF,TRBJ1-1,TRBV30
ASSTRQGTYEQY,TRBJ2-7,TRBV6-5
ASSSSGLAGSPYNEQF,TRBJ2-1,TRBV19
ASRATGGEGYGYT,TRBJ1-2,TRBV5-4
ASSTGTSGNTDTQY,TRBJ2-3,TRBV19
AWSPSGIYTSGANVLT,TRBJ2-6,TRBV30
ASSFGTAQPQH,TRBJ1-5,TRBV18
ASRGNGANVLT,TRBJ2-6,TRBV19
ASSLSSHSNEKLF,TRBJ1-4,TRBV7-9
ASSQDGGLRREQY,TRBJ2-7,TRBV4-2
ASSPRLTSRGETEAF,TRBJ1-1,TRBV18
ASSQAYGQGLAGNTIY,TRBJ1-3,TRBV4-3
ASSFFGDPYEQY,TRBJ2-7,TRBV28
ASSTGTGYGYT,TRBJ1-2,TRBV6-4
ASTSRLGGAYNSPLH,TRBJ1-6,TRBV5-4
ASSLTAGSAAPSGNTIY,TRBJ1-3,TRBV5-1
ASSQDLAWSYNEQF,TRBJ2-1,TRBV14
ASSQVPRYTIY,TRBJ1-3,TRBV4-3
ASSLGSEQF,TRBJ2-1,TRBV5-1
ASSSGLAGLSGANVLT,TRBJ2-6,TRBV7-9